Listed below are T cell receptor beta chains from one sample, sequenced in a study of CXCR3-negative and CXCR3-positive naive CD8 T cells. From the 5' RACE reads, TCRdb lists one entry per CDR3 protein and no DNA. This table holds about 57,000 distinct CDR3 sequences. Sequenced material: memory CD8+ T cells from blood. These receptors originate from a human donor in good health. Some clones in this sample may be carry-over from other donors' samples. Both conserved end residues are part of each CDR3. Fields, in order: V gene, clone size, J gene, CDR3 protein. Clone sizes are given selectively: once, few, many, or a class where the clone is expanded.

V gene: TRBV5-6; clone size: -; J gene: TRBJ2-3; CDR3 protein: CASTLGRLAGTDTQYF
V gene: TRBV20-1; clone size: -; J gene: TRBJ1-2; CDR3 protein: CSATAGTGFSFGYTF
V gene: TRBV29-1; clone size: -; J gene: TRBJ1-1; CDR3 protein: CSGREGMNTEAFF
V gene: TRBV21-1; clone size: -; J gene: TRBJ1-2; CDR3 protein: CASSKTRNVQGGRRGGYTF
V gene: TRBV5-1; clone size: -; J gene: TRBJ1-2; CDR3 protein: CASRPGITDYGYTF
V gene: TRBV28; clone size: -; J gene: TRBJ2-1; CDR3 protein: CASTPGARSYNEQFF
V gene: TRBV4-3; clone size: -; J gene: TRBJ1-2; CDR3 protein: CASSRQGDGYTF
V gene: TRBV29-1; clone size: -; J gene: TRBJ2-3; CDR3 protein: CSVVRGLDDTQYF
V gene: TRBV2; clone size: -; J gene: TRBJ2-7; CDR3 protein: CARKTPGIVYEQYF
V gene: TRBV5-1; clone size: -; J gene: TRBJ1-2; CDR3 protein: CASSLEAGLNYGYTF
V gene: TRBV7-9; clone size: -; J gene: TRBJ2-7; CDR3 protein: CASSLVGQGAYEQYF
V gene: TRBV29-1; clone size: -; J gene: TRBJ2-1; CDR3 protein: CSAVLKEDNEQFF
V gene: TRBV29-1; clone size: -; J gene: TRBJ1-1; CDR3 protein: CSVEDDRNTEAFF
V gene: TRBV5-4; clone size: -; J gene: TRBJ1-2; CDR3 protein: CASTIWGIKEGYTF
V gene: TRBV12-3/TRBV12-4; clone size: -; J gene: TRBJ1-1; CDR3 protein: CASRKKLTLMAFF
V gene: TRBV5-5; clone size: medium-sized; J gene: TRBJ2-7; CDR3 protein: CASSAGQTRYEQYF
V gene: TRBV7-3; clone size: -; J gene: TRBJ1-1; CDR3 protein: CASSRTGGTEAFF
V gene: TRBV7-9; clone size: -; J gene: TRBJ2-1; CDR3 protein: CAYRDPPVNEQFF
V gene: TRBV7-9; clone size: -; J gene: TRBJ2-1; CDR3 protein: CASSPRTGVNEQFF
V gene: TRBV9; clone size: -; J gene: TRBJ2-5; CDR3 protein: CASSVAGGTPLQETQYF
V gene: TRBV6-5; clone size: -; J gene: TRBJ2-7; CDR3 protein: CASSYFGGADEQYF
V gene: TRBV4-3; clone size: -; J gene: TRBJ2-3; CDR3 protein: CASSQARLAAGNTQYF
V gene: TRBV7-9; clone size: -; J gene: TRBJ2-7; CDR3 protein: CASSLHTGTSNEQYF
V gene: TRBV20-1; clone size: -; J gene: TRBJ2-5; CDR3 protein: CSARDTTSGPDMETQYF
V gene: TRBV7-9; clone size: -; J gene: TRBJ2-7; CDR3 protein: CASSLFRRGQTYEQYF
V gene: TRBV18; clone size: -; J gene: TRBJ1-5; CDR3 protein: CASSPAAIQPQHF
V gene: TRBV29-1; clone size: -; J gene: TRBJ1-1; CDR3 protein: CSVEVYTPGPEAFF
V gene: TRBV28; clone size: -; J gene: TRBJ1-5; CDR3 protein: CASSLSARGNQPQHF
V gene: TRBV13; clone size: -; J gene: TRBJ2-5; CDR3 protein: CASSSRIGQNQETQYF
V gene: TRBV20-1; clone size: -; J gene: TRBJ1-2; CDR3 protein: CSARALDFGYTF
V gene: TRBV7-6; clone size: -; J gene: TRBJ2-1; CDR3 protein: CASSPSIPSPYNEQFF
V gene: TRBV7-6; clone size: -; J gene: TRBJ2-5; CDR3 protein: CASSLAGVGETQYF
V gene: TRBV6-2/TRBV6-3; clone size: -; J gene: TRBJ2-3; CDR3 protein: CASSTRPLTDTQYF
V gene: TRBV7-9; clone size: -; J gene: TRBJ2-5; CDR3 protein: CASSTRTGERETQYF
V gene: TRBV29-1; clone size: -; J gene: TRBJ2-1; CDR3 protein: CSVSSGGEGNEQFF
V gene: TRBV10-3; clone size: -; J gene: TRBJ2-7; CDR3 protein: CATSAPGSYEQYF
V gene: TRBV6-5; clone size: -; J gene: TRBJ1-1; CDR3 protein: CASSQGTAANTEAFF
V gene: TRBV29-1; clone size: -; J gene: TRBJ1-2; CDR3 protein: CSGGEQGPSYGYTF
V gene: TRBV6-2/TRBV6-3; clone size: -; J gene: TRBJ2-3; CDR3 protein: CASSPRGETDTQYF
V gene: TRBV29-1; clone size: -; J gene: TRBJ2-7; CDR3 protein: CSVVVEAYEQYF
V gene: TRBV27; clone size: -; J gene: TRBJ2-7; CDR3 protein: CASSLSAQGFGFEQYF
V gene: TRBV14; clone size: -; J gene: TRBJ2-7; CDR3 protein: CASSLPGDLSYEQYF
V gene: TRBV6-6; clone size: -; J gene: TRBJ1-2; CDR3 protein: CASSPTGSNYGYTF
V gene: TRBV7-9; clone size: -; J gene: TRBJ1-5; CDR3 protein: CASSQKGDQPQHF
V gene: TRBV2; clone size: -; J gene: TRBJ2-7; CDR3 protein: CASSLDSKITYEQYF
V gene: TRBV7-9; clone size: -; J gene: TRBJ2-7; CDR3 protein: CASSLTGSGEQYF
V gene: TRBV7-2; clone size: -; J gene: TRBJ2-7; CDR3 protein: CASSLGPGTAYYEQYF
V gene: TRBV28; clone size: -; J gene: TRBJ2-5; CDR3 protein: CASSLSYSTGTGSPETQYF
V gene: TRBV29-1; clone size: -; J gene: TRBJ1-2; CDR3 protein: CSVETPGHYGYTF